Sequencing of this T cell receptor (beta chain) was carried out in a study of vaccination effects on CD4 cells after COVID-19. Study details: Vaccination of participants consisted of two doses of either the BNT162b2 or mRNA-1273 vaccine.

Antigen-specific CD4+ T cell clonotypes were called by their expansion after viral peptide-pool culture in ViraFEST. Scientists isolated CD4+ T cells after an approximately 10-day culture period ended. Recipients of the vaccine had no prior SARS-CoV-2 infection and negative nucleocapsid antibodies. Peptides at about 10 ug/ml and IL-2 at 10 IU/ml were added to more than 1.5 million PBMC per well. TCRdb's table, derived via immunoSEQ multiplex PCR, lists solely in-frame clones and lacks some. Here the sample spans tens of thousands of clones, around 69% being singletons. About this clone itself: No antigen is known for it.

General observations from the study: Marked clonal contraction was seen late after vaccination (in both infection- and vaccine-induced clones). In healthy vaccinees, only 1 of 255 vaccine-induced clones cross-reacted with common cold coronaviruses.

Germline loops: CDR1 SEHNR, CDR2 FQNEAQ (reference sequence). The CDR3 is 15 residues long. The germline V and J ends were trimmed by 5 bases and 5 bases, with 18 bases remaining between them. The receptor was derived from a human donor who received a COVID-19 vaccine. This chain connects TRBV7-9 to TRBJ1-1, with TRBD1 as a possible D gene (6 bases). Sequenced here: CD4+ T cells from PBMCs cultured with HCoV-NL63 spike peptides, sampled before COVID-19 vaccination. In DNA, the CDR3 is TGTGCCAGCAGCCCCTTAGGGGGGTCGGGGACTGAAGCTTTCTTT. It codes for CASSPLGGSGTEAFF. Complete variable domain (other parts from reference TRBV7-9 and TRBJ1-1): DTGVSQNPRHKITKRGQNVTFRCDPISEHNRLYWYRQTLGQGPEFLTYFQNEAQLEKSRLLSDRFSAERPKGSFSTLEIQRTEQGDSAMYLCASSPLGGSGTEAFFGQGTRLTVV.